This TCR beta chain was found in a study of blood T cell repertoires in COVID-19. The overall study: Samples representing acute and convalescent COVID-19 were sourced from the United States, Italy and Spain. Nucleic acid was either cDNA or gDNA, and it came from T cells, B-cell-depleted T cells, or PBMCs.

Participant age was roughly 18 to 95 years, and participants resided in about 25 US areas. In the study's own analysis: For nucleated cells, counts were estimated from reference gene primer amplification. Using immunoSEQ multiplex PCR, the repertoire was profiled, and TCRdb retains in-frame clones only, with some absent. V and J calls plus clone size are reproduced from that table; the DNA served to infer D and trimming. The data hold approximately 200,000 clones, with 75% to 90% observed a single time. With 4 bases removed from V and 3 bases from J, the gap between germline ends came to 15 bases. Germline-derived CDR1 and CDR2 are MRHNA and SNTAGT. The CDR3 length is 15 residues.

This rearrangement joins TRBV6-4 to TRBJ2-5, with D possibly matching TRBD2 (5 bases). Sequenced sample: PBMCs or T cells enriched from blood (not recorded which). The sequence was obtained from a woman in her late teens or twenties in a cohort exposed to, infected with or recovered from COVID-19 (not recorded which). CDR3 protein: CASSAQPGSEETQYF. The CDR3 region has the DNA TGTGCCAGCAGTGCCCAGCCGGGGAGCGAAGAGACCCAGTACTTC.